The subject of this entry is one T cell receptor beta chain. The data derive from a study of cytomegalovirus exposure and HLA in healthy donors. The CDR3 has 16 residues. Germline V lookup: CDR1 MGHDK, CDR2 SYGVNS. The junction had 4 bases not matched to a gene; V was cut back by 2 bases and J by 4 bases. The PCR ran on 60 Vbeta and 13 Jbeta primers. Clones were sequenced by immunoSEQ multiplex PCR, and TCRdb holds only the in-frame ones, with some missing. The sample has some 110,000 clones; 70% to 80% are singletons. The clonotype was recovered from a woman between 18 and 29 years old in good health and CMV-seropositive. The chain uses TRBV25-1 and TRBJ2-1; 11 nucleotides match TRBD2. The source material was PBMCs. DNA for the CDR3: TGTGCCAGCAGTGAAACTAGCGGGAGTTCTTACAATGAGCAGTTCTTC. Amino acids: CASSETSGSSYNEQFF.